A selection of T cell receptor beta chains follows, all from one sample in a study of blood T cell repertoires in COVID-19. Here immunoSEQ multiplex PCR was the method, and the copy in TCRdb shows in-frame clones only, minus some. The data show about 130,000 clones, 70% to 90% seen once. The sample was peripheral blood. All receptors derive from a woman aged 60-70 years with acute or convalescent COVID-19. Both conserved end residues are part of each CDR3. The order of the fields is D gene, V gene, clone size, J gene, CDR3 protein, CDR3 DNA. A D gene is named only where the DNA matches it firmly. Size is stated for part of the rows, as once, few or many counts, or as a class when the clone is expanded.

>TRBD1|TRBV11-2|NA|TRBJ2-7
CASSATDRGSYEQYF
TGTGCCAGCAGCGCTACGGACAGGGGGTCTTACGAGCAGTACTTC
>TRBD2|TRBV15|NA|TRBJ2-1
CATSRPLGLAGGHINEQFF
TGTGCCACCAGCAGGCCTTTGGGGTTAGCGGGAGGGCACATTAATGAGCAGTTCTTC
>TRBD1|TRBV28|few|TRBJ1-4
CASLNHRDRGREGEKLFF
TGTGCCAGCCTGAACCACCGGGACAGAGGTAGAGAAGGGGAAAAACTGTTTTTT
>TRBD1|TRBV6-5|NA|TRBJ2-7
CASQETGWGEQYF
TGTGCCAGCCAAGAGACAGGGTGGGGCGAGCAGTACTTC
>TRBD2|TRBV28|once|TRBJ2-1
CASSLVAGDYNEQFF
TGTGCCAGCAGTTTAGTAGCGGGAGACTACAATGAGCAGTTCTTC
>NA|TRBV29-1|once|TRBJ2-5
CSVEEGVEETQYF
TGCAGCGTTGAAGAAGGAGTGGAAGAGACCCAGTACTTC
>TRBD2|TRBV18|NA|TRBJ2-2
CASSRGRATGELFF
TGTGCCAGCTCACGCGGGAGGGCCACCGGGGAGCTGTTTTTT
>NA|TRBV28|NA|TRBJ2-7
CASMTGLREQYF
TGTGCCAGCATGACAGGCCTCCGCGAGCAGTACTTC
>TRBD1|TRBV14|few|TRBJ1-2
CASSQEGTGGWGYGYTF
TGTGCCAGCAGCCAAGAAGGGACAGGCGGATGGGGCTATGGCTACACCTTC
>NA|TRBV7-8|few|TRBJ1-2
CASSLMGASNYGYTF
TGTGCCAGCAGCTTAATGGGGGCATCAAACTATGGCTACACCTTC
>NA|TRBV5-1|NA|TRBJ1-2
CASSLEGAQRGYTF
TGCGCCAGCAGCTTGGAAGGGGCTCAACGTGGCTACACCTTC
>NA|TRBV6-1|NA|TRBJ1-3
CASSENAVLNTIYF
TGTGCCAGCAGTGAAAACGCAGTCTTAAACACCATATATTTT
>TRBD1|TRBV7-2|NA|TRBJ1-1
CASSISGGSWTEAFF
TGTGCCAGCAGCATATCAGGGGGCTCATGGACTGAAGCTTTCTTT
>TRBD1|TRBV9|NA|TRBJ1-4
CASSPHGQGGEKLFF
TGTGCCAGCAGCCCCCACGGGCAGGGGGGTGAAAAACTGTTTTTT
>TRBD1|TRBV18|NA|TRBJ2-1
CASSPRTGGGGQFF
TGTGCCAGCTCACCACGGACAGGGGGCGGTGGTCAGTTCTTC
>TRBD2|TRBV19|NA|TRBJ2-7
CASTPTSRLGNEQYF
TGTGCCAGTACCCCGACTAGCCGCTTAGGCAACGAGCAGTACTTC
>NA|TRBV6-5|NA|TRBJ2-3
CASSYRIAGTDTQYF
TGTGCCAGCAGTTACCGGATAGCGGGCACAGATACGCAGTATTTT
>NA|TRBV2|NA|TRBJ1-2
CASRADSIGGGYTF
TGTGCCAGCAGGGCCGACTCGATCGGTGGTGGCTACACCTTC
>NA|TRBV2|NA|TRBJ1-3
CASSAAGLSGNTIYF
TGTGCCAGCAGTGCAGCAGGACTCTCTGGAAACACCATATATTTT
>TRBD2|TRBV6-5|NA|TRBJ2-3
CASSYSRLAADTQYF
TGTGCCAGCAGTTACTCAAGGCTAGCGGCAGATACGCAGTATTTT
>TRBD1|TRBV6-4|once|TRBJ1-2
CASSPGTGQYGYTF
TGTGCCAGCAGCCCCGGGACAGGACAATATGGCTACACCTTC
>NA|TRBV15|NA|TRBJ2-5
CATRTSLLETQYF
TGTGCCACCAGGACTAGTCTATTAGAGACCCAGTACTTC
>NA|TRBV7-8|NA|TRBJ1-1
CASSHRTELNTEAFF
TGTGCCAGCAGCCACCGGACAGAGTTAAACACTGAAGCTTTCTTT
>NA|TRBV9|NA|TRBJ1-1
CASSVTGWGNTEAFF
TGTGCCAGCAGCGTCACGGGGTGGGGGAACACTGAAGCTTTCTTT
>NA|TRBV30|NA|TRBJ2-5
CACHRKPGVSETQYF
TGTGCCTGCCATAGGAAGCCGGGAGTCAGCGAGACCCAGTACTTC
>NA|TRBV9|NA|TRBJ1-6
CASSPFPSSYNSPLHF
TGTGCCAGCAGCCCCTTCCCTAGCTCCTATAATTCACCCCTCCACTTT
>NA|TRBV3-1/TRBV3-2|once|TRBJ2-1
CASRGSNEQFF
TGTGCCAGCAGAGGGAGCAATGAGCAGTTCTTC
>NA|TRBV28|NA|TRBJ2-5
CASSRGGVVRETQYF
TGTGCCAGCAGCAGAGGGGGAGTGGTCCGGGAGACCCAGTACTTC
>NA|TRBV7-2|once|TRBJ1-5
CASSLGPSRDQPQHF
TGTGCCAGCAGCTTAGGTCCCAGTCGGGATCAGCCCCAGCATTTT
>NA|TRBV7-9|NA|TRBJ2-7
CASSPPRDHEQYF
TGTGCCAGCAGCCCACCTAGAGATCACGAGCAGTACTTC
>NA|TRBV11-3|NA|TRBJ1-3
CASSPGQGPGNTIYF
TGTGCCAGCAGCCCTGGCCAGGGGCCTGGAAACACCATATATTTT
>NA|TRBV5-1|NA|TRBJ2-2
CASSLGQHTGELFF
TGCGCCAGCAGCCTAGGACAGCACACCGGGGAGCTGTTTTTT
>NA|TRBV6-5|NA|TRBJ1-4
CASSYGVVEAGEKLFF
TGTGCCAGCAGTTACGGGGTAGTGGAGGCAGGAGAAAAACTGTTTTTT
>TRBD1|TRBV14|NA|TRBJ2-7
CASSQEPTGYEQYF
TGTGCCAGCAGCCAAGAGCCGACAGGGTACGAGCAGTACTTC
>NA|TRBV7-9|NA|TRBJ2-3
CASSLYGTDTQYF
TGTGCCAGCAGCTTATACGGTACAGATACGCAGTATTTT
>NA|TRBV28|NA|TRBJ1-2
CASSLLGGYGYTF
TGTGCCAGCAGTTTATTAGGGGGCTATGGCTACACCTTC
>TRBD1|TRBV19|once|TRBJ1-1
CASSIQGSAFF
TGTGCCAGTAGCATACAGGGGTCGGCTTTCTTT
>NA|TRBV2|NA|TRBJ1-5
CASSESGVRSNSQPQHF
TGTGCCAGCAGTGAGAGTGGCGTCAGGTCAAATAGTCAGCCCCAGCATTTT
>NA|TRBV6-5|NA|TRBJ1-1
CASSYSRGATEAFF
TGTGCCAGCAGTTACTCCCGGGGGGCCACTGAAGCTTTCTTT
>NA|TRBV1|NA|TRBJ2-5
CTSSRVSEETQYF
TGCACCAGCAGCCGCGTTTCCGAGGAGACCCAGTACTTC
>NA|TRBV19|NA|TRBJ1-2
CASSDGDGYTF
TGTGCCAGTAGCGACGGGGATGGCTACACCTTC
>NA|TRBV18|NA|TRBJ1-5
CASSPAAEENQPQHF
TGTGCCAGCTCACCAGCGGCAGAGGAGAATCAGCCCCAGCATTTT